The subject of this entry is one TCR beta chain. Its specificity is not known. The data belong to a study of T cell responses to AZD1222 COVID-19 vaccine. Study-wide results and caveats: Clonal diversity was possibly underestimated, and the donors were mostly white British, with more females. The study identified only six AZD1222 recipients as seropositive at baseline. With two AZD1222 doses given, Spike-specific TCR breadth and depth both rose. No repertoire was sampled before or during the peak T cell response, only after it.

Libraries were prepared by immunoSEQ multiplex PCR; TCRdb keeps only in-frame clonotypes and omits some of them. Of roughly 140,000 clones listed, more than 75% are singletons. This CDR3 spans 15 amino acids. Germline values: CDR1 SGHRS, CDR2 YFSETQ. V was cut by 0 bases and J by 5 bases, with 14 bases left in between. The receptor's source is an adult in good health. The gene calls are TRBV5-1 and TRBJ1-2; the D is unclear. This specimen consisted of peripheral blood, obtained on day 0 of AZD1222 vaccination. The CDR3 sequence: CASSLGGNVRYGYTF. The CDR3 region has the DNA TGCGCCAGCAGCTTGGGAGGAAATGTTAGGTATGGCTACACCTTC.